The 14 T cell receptor beta chains in this list originate from one sample, sequenced in a study of blood T cell repertoires in COVID-19. Some clones are missing from TCRdb's copy, which holds only in-frame ones; the method was immunoSEQ multiplex PCR. The data hold under 300,000 clones, with under 90% observed a single time. The sequenced sample was peripheral blood. The receptors derive from a man aged 45 to 65 with acute or convalescent COVID-19.

This chain links TRBV9 with TRBJ1-3; possibly TRBD1 for D (6 bases). Germline CDR1 reads SGDLS; CDR2 reads YYNGEE. The V gene lost 4 bases and the J gene lost 4 bases, with 12 bases spanning the gap. This CDR3 has 14 residues. The CDR3 reads CASSPQGSGNTIYF. CDR3 bases: TGTGCCAGCAGCCCTCAGGGGTCCGGAAACACCATATATTTT.

The chain recombines TRBV15 with TRBJ1-2; the match to TRBD1 covers 10 bases. Germline V lookup: CDR1 LNHNV, CDR2 YYDKDF (reference sequence). V dropped 0 bases and J dropped 2; count of bases not matched to a gene: 9. The CDR3 consists of 18 residues. The CDR3 DNA is TGTGCCACCAGCAGAGATTATCAAGGGACAGGGGAAAACTATGGCTACACCTTC. It translates to CATSRDYQGTGENYGYTF.

The chain couples TRBV13 to TRBJ2-5, with D maybe TRBD2 (7 bases). Germline V lookup: CDR1 PRHDT, CDR2 FYEKMQ (reference sequence). The germline V and J ends were trimmed by 5 bases and 5 bases, with 12 bases remaining between them. This CDR3 comprises 13 residues. CDR3 in DNA: TGTGCCAGCAGCCGGGGGGCTGTCGAGACCCAGTACTTC. It encodes CASSRGAVETQYF.

Only one count was recorded for this clone. The rearrangement joins TRBV18 to TRBJ1-2; D is perhaps TRBD1 (6 bases). The CDR3 runs 16 residues. Germline CDR1 KGHSH, CDR2 LQKENI. The V end was cut by 3 bases, the J end by 3 bases, with 17 bases between. CDR3 region: CASSPNTGPLDYGYTF. CDR3 coding DNA: TGTGCCAGCTCACCCAATACAGGGCCGTTGGACTATGGCTACACCTTC. The complete variable domain, with remaining parts taken from reference TRBV18 and TRBJ1-2, reads NAGVMQNPRHLVRRRGQEARLRCSPMKGHSHVYWYRQLPEEGLKFMVYLQKENIIDESGMPKERFSAEFPKEGPSILRIQQVVRGDSAAYFCASSPNTGPLDYGYTFGSGTRLTVV.

V is TRBV10-3 and J is TRBJ1-5, with TRBD1 matching 9 bases. CDR3 length: 13 residues. Trimming removed 10 bases from V and 5 bases from J; junction bases left unmatched: 6. Germline V gives CDR1 ENHRY, CDR2 SYGVKD. The CDR3 spells CATGQGEDQPQHF. In DNA form, the CDR3 reads TGTGCCACGGGACAGGGCGAGGATCAGCCCCAGCATTTT.

The chain combines TRBV10-3 with TRBJ1-6, with a weak D call TRBD1 (5 bases). Germline CDR1 ENHRY, CDR2 SYGVKD. Trimming took off 7 bases at V and 10 bases at J, with 20 bases between the two ends. This CDR3 comprises 15 residues. Here the CDR3 reads CAITPDTSAGSPLHF. CDR3 bases: TGTGCCATCACCCCCGACACTTCCGCAGGGTCACCCCTCCACTTT.

The V gene is TRBV4-1, the J gene TRBJ2-1; tentative D call: TRBD2 (7 bases). This CDR3 has 15 amino acids. Germline CDR1 and CDR2: MGHRA and YSYEKL. Trimming shortened V by 3 bases and J by 3 bases, and 12 bases separated the two germline ends. The CDR3 bases are TGCGCCAGCAGCCAGAACAGGGACTACTACAATGAGCAGTTCTTC. The encoded protein is CASSQNRDYYNEQFF.

V gene TRBV12-3 or TRBV12-4 combines with J gene TRBJ1-1; D is unresolved. This CDR3 has 13 residues. V shed 5 bases and J shed 1 base, with 8 bases lying between them. The CDR3 spells CASSKTTNTEAFF. For the CDR3, the DNA is TGTGCCAGCAGTAAGACAACGAACACTGAAGCTTTCTTT.

Points on this clone: This sample also contains other DNA sequences that code for the same CDR3. This sequence joins TRBV5-4 and TRBJ1-2, with a possible D match to TRBD1 (6 bases). The CDR3 runs 14 residues. Trimming took 4 bases from V and 7 from J, leaving 17 bases between them. The germline V gene has CDR1 SGHNT and CDR2 YYREEE (reference sequence). CDR3 DNA sequence: TGTGCCAGCAGCCCGGGCCAGGGGAGGGGTGGCTACACCTTC. Its protein is CASSPGQGRGGYTF.

This sequence joins TRBV29-1 and TRBJ2-1; maybe TRBD2 (5 bases). CDR3 length equals 14 residues. The ends were cut back, 6 bases at V and 0 bases at J, with 12 bases in the middle. From germline, CDR1 is SQVTM and CDR2 ANQGSEA. In DNA form, the CDR3 reads TGCAGCGTCAACGGGGTAAGCTCCTACAATGAGCAGTTCTTC. Translating it yields CSVNGVSSYNEQFF.

The gene calls are TRBV10-2 and TRBJ2-6, with D unresolved. Germline V gene sequence: CDR1 WSHSY, CDR2 SAAADI. The CDR3 has 13 residues. Deletions cut 10 bases from V and 0 bases from J, with 7 bases between. DNA for the CDR3: TGCGCCACCGCCAGCTCTGGGGCCAACGTCCTGACTTTC. This gives the protein CATASSGANVLTF.

This sequence joins TRBV5-1 and TRBJ1-2, with 9 nucleotides matching TRBD1. The germline gives CDR1 SGHRS, CDR2 YFSETQ. V lost 4 bases to trimming and J lost 8 bases; unmatched junction nucleotides: 6. The CDR3 extends over 13 amino acids. CDR3 bases: TGCGCCAGCAGCCCAGGACAGGGGCAAGGCTACACCTTC. Translation: CASSPGQGQGYTF.

This clone came up a few times. The V gene is TRBV5-1, the J gene TRBJ2-3, with D tentatively TRBD1 (6 bases). Germline CDR1 and CDR2: SGHRS and YFSETQ. The CDR3 runs to 16 residues. Between the trimmed V and J ends, which lost 3 bases and 0 bases, there was a span of 14 bases. The CDR3 coding sequence is TGCGCCAGCAGCTCGAAGATGACAGGTAGCACAGATACGCAGTATTTT. It codes for CASSSKMTGSTDTQYF.

The chain is built from TRBV2 and TRBJ2-2, with 7 bases aligning to TRBD1. Germline values: CDR1 SNHLY, CDR2 FYNNEI. V lost 6 bases and J lost 6; bases outside the gene matches: 4. The CDR3 has 13 residues. CDR3 sequence reads: CASRIDRAGELFF. In DNA, the CDR3 is TGTGCCAGCAGGATCGACAGGGCCGGGGAGCTGTTTTTT. Based on the CDR3 plus reference TRBV2 and TRBJ2-2, the full variable domain is EPEVTQTPSHQVTQMGQEVILRCVPISNHLYFYWYRQILGQKVEFLVSFYNNEISEKSEIFDDQFSVERPDGSNFTLKIRSTKLEDSAMYFCASRIDRAGELFFGEGSRLTVL.